This TCR beta chain was observed in a study of blood T cell repertoires in COVID-19. Overall study: Donors in the United States, Italy and Spain gave samples during acute or convalescent COVID-19. PBMCs, B-cell-depleted T cells, or T cells provided the cDNA or gDNA that made up the material.

This clone was seen many times. Authors' processing steps: Amplification of reference gene primers was used by the study to estimate nucleated cell counts. Sequencing was performed with immunoSEQ multiplex PCR; in TCRdb, only in-frame clones are kept and a portion is missing. V and J calls and clone size come straight from that table; D and trimming were deduced from the DNA. The repertoire holds 80,000 to 100,000 clones, roughly 80% seen once, with about 4.1% in the top ten. V was pared by 2 bases and J by 2 bases, with 10 bases between. Germline CDR1 is MNHNY and CDR2 is SVGAGI (reference sequence). The CDR3 sequence is 14 residues long.

The chain couples TRBV6-6 to TRBJ2-7; D perhaps matches TRBD1 (5 bases). This sequence originates from a man aged 55 to 70 with acute or convalescent COVID-19. The source material was peripheral blood. CDR3 bases: TGTGCCAGCAGTTACGGAAAAGGGGCCTACGAGCAGTACTTC. Protein product: CASSYGKGAYEQYF.